This T cell receptor (beta chain) was obtained from a study of blood T cell repertoires in COVID-19. Study at large: From T cells, B-cell-depleted T cells, or PBMCs came the material, which was cDNA or gDNA.

The CDR3 covers 15 residues. From germline, CDR1 is KGHSH and CDR2 LQKENI. With 2 bases removed from V and 6 bases from J, the gap between germline ends came to 16 bases. In the original analysis: Cell counts per sample came from amplifying reference gene primers. Some clones are missing from TCRdb's copy, which holds only in-frame ones; the method was immunoSEQ multiplex PCR. The V and J calls and clone size are taken from that table; D and trimming were inferred from the DNA. The data show approximately 100,000 clones, over 70% seen once. Input material: peripheral blood. The chain joins TRBV18 to TRBJ1-2; D is possibly TRBD1 (6 bases). The sequence derives from a woman in her fifties or sixties with acute or convalescent COVID-19. The CDR3 spells CASSPSETGHHGYTF. CDR3 coding DNA: TGTGCCAGCTCACCATCCGAGACAGGACACCATGGCTACACCTTC.